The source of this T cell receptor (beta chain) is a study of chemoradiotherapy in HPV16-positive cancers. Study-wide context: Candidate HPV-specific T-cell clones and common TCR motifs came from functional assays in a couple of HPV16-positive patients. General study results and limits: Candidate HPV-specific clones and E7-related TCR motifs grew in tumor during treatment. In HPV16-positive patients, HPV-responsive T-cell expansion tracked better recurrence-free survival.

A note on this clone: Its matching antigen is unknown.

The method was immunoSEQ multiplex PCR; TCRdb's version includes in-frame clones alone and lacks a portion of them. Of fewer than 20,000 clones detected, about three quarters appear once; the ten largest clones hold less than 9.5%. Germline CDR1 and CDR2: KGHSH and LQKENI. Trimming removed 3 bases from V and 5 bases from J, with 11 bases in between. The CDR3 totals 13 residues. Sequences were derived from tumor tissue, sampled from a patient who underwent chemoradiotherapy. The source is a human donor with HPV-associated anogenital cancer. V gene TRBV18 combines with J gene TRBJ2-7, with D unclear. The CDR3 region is CASSPSTQNEQYF. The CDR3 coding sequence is TGTGCCAGCTCACCGTCGACACAAAACGAGCAGTACTTC.